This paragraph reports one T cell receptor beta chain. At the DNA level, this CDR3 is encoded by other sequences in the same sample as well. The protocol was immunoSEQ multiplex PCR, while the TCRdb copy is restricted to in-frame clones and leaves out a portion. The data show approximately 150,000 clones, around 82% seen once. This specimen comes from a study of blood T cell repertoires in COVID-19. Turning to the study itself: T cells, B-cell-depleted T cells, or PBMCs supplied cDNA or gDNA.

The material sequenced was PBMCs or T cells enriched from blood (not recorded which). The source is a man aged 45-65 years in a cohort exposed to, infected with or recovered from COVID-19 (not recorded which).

The CDR3 DNA follows: TGTGCCAGCAGCTTAGTGGGAGCGACAGATACGCAGTATTTT. Translation: CASSLVGATDTQYF. The chain carries TRBV7-3 and TRBJ2-3, with D possibly matching TRBD2 (5 bases). The CDR3 totals 14 residues. Germline loops: CDR1 SGHTA, CDR2 FQGTGA. Trimming left V 2 bases short and J 3 bases short, with 9 bases between.